This TCR beta chain was identified in a study of human T cells and chemical hapten exposure (dated by TCRdb to about 2021). Regarding the complete study: For sensitization, 2% DPC in acetone was applied to a roughly 2 cm by roughly 2 cm area of upper inner arm skin. Most of the patients in the cohort were female, and the cohort covered alopecia areata with under or over 50% scalp involvement, alopecia totalis and alopecia universalis. The libraries were sequenced as a pool, and the TCR yield per sample differed mostly because of small variations in library volumes within the pool. This study followed changes in the peripheral blood TCR repertoire in vivo during primary and secondary sensitization of alopecia patients to the hapten diphenylcyclopropenone (DPC). Patch tests used Finn chambers with 0.01% DPC on the upper back, scored after 6 days by International Contact Dermatitis Research Group standards. Blood samples were taken from patients before sensitization (week 0) and at 2, 6 and about 24 weeks after DPC sensitization. Twenty-nine alopecia patients gave blood for TCR sequencing at one to four time points (pre-sensitization, 2, 6 and 24 weeks). Patients additionally received weekly therapeutic DPC doses to the scalp throughout the roughly 25-week study period.

The time point label of this sample denotes: patch test 3, about 24 weeks after DPC sensitization. In light of the paper, this sample's treatment or condition label describes: therapeutic diphenylcyclopropenone sensitization with weekly scalp DPC. At every patch-test visit, the blood draw took place before the patch test was put on. Patients were eligible if aged 18 to 70, diagnosed with alopecia and judged suitable for DPC therapy, and pregnant patients were excluded. Unfractionated whole blood was collected in Tempus Blood RNA tubes, and total RNA was extracted from that blood. The CDR3 goes from the cysteine to the phenylalanine over 17 residues. Only CDR3 DNA is held: 51 bases, read in frame from base 1. V is shortened by 3 bases, J by 0 bases, and the region joining them spans 14 bases. Points the paper makes about the study in general: Expanded TCRs formed significantly more large CDR3 similarity clusters than pre-sensitization or healthy control sets, consistent with antigen-driven responses. Patch test score was positively correlated with the number of PT1 expanded TCRs, with significance at thresholds 8, 16 and 32 but not at 4. Because all patients had alopecia, a presumed autoimmune disease, the immune response of the patients might differ from that of healthy individuals. Repeated subsampling changed both the strength of the expansion versus patch-test correlation and the threshold at which the correlation became significant. DPC sensitization did not change how many TCRs were above 1 in 1000 frequency, and no evidence was found of alterations in global repertoire structure.

The method was RACE. Instrument used: NextSeq 500. During library preparation, unique molecular identifiers were attached to individual cDNA molecules so that TCRs could be counted quantitatively and reproducibly. From each blood RNA sample, both TCR alpha and TCR beta chains were sequenced. From the authors' description of their analysis: Samples had a median of roughly 91,000 TCRs, with a range from roughly 23,224 to 700,000. The Decombinator software suite was used to annotate V, J and CDR3 in the TCR reads. Every sample was subsampled to the same number of TCRs (28,000) for the PS versus PT1 abundance plots. Expanded TCRs were defined as absent before sensitization and observed at least eight times at the 2-week time point. The raw public reads went through TCRdb reprocessing: fastp at Q25, MiXCR clone calling, in-frame beta chains kept. Each record represents a unique CDR3 protein, reported with the most common genes and DNA among its rows. These V and J calls derive from TCRdb rather than the authors' analysis. The sample table shows roughly 69,000 distinct CDR3 sequences, and 9.5% to 11% are seen once. Approximately 2% of the sample belongs to the ten largest clones.

Details on this clonotype: What this receptor recognizes is not known. No qualities accompany the bases; no much larger clone lies one base away.

This clonotype originated in a woman in her 30s with alopecia areata. Some clones in this sample may be carry-over from other donors' samples. This material consisted of whole blood, taken in connection with sensitization to the hapten diphenylcyclopropenone (DPC). The chain employs TRBV23-1 and TRBJ2-2, with a tentative D gene TRBD2 over 6 matching bases. TRBV23-1 is treated as an ORF (open reading frame) with a function not yet certain. CDR3 protein: CASSHQRDSPNTGELFF. The sequenced DNA: TGCGCCAGCAGTCACCAACGGGACTCCCCGAACACCGGGGAGCTGTTTTTT.